The clone carrying this TCR beta chain was recorded only once. Its antigen is as yet unknown. RNA totalling about 0.45 to 1 ug underwent reverse transcription with random hexamers. Multiplex PCR with immunoSEQ amplified the TCR beta CDR3 across 54 Vbeta and 13 Jbeta. One entry per CDR3 protein results from TCRdb running MiXCR on the immunoSEQ multiplex PCR reads. The table shows roughly 52,000 distinct CDR3 sequences, with 95% occurring only once. The data were taken from a study of CD8 T cells in Susac syndrome. General study findings and limits: The authors found 15 to 20 Susac-specific public clones in total CD8+ repertoires and five or six in CD8+ TEMRA repertoires. It was acknowledged by the study that relatively few individuals were included in its TCR sequencing and HLA analysis.

V lost 3 bases, J lost 1 base, and 10 bases lay in between. CDR1 and CDR2 (germline): SQVTM, ANQGSEA. The CDR3 totals 14 residues. The sequence was obtained from a human donor with Susac syndrome. Sequencing was carried out using CD8+ T cells from PBMCs. This chain joins TRBV29-1 and TRBJ1-3; no definite D call. The DNA of the CDR3 is TGCAGCGTTGATGAGGGAGGATCTGGAAACACCATATATTTT. Translating it yields CSVDEGGSGNTIYF.